This T cell receptor beta chain was identified during a study of cytomegalovirus exposure and HLA in healthy donors. Across the study: Earlier, about 180 million T cells were analyzed, and 90 million to 120 million unique TCR beta sequences were found among them. Of 398 genotyped donors, roughly 86% clustered with self-reported Caucasian donors.

Germline loops: CDR1 MDHEN, CDR2 SYDVKM. The CDR3 has 14 amino acids. The V segment lost 7 bases and the J segment 3 bases; nucleotides outside the gene matches: 2. Primers for the PCR totalled 60 Vbeta and 13 Jbeta. Assay: immunoSEQ multiplex PCR; the TCRdb copy retains only in-frame clones and omits some. The data show more than 75,000 clones, around 79% seen once. J is TRBJ1-3 and V is TRBV28; 11 bases match TRBD1. Sequencing used PBMCs. The TCR originated in a man younger than 40 in good health and CMV-seronegative. The CDR3 DNA reads TGTGCCAGCAAGGGGACAGGGGGTGGAAACACCATATATTTT. It encodes CASKGTGGGNTIYF.